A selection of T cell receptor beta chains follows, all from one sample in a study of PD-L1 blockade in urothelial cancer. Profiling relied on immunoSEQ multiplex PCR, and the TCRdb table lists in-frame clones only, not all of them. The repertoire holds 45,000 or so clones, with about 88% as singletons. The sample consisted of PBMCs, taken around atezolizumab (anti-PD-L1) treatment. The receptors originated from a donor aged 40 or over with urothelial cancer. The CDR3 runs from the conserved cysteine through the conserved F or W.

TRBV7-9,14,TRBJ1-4,CASSLLQFEEKLFF
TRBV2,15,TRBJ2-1,CASSDLSGSGVEQFF
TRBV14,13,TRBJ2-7,CASSRLQGWEQYF
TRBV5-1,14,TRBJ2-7,CASSLSSGVYEQYF
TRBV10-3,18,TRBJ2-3,CAISETAQGVWGTDTQYF
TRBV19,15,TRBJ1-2,CASSPRQTTLYGYTF
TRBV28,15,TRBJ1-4,CASSTPIGANEKLFF
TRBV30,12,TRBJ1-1,CAWSVQGVEAFF
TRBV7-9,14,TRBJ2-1,CASSPGQHYNEQFF
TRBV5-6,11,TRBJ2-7,CASTGMGREYF
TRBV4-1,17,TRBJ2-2,CASRWASAGGNTGELFF
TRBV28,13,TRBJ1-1,CASSYRVNTEAFF